Sequencing of this T cell receptor (beta chain) was carried out in a study of blood T cells in healthy people across ages. Broader study findings: A roughly linear fall in TCR beta diversity per million T cells was seen with increasing age.

Details on this clonotype: Its matching antigen is unknown.

Through a sample-barcoded 5' primer and a J-beta primer mix, a second PCR was run for 7 to 11 cycles. TCRdb itself ran the 5' RACE reads through MiXCR, one entry per CDR3 protein. This sample has 700,000 to 850,000 distinct CDR3 sequences, with about 36% found just once. This sequence was found in a man aged 18 to 30 in good health. The sample consisted of blood.

The chain's CDR3 is CASSLKGGPMNTEAFF. The CDR3, as DNA: TGTGCCAGCAGTTTAAAGGGGGGACCTATGAACACTGAAGCTTTCTTT. The chain recombines TRBV27 with TRBJ1-1; D is possibly TRBD1 (6 bases). Germline CDR1 and CDR2: MNHEY and SMNVEV (reference sequence). The CDR3 extends over 16 amino acids. Deletions cut 2 bases from V and 0 bases from J, with 13 bases between.